Here is one T cell receptor (beta chain) with its context. The data were obtained in a study of technical replicates of blood from several donors. Sequencing was performed with immunoSEQ multiplex PCR; in TCRdb, only in-frame clones are kept and a portion is missing. The sample has 55,000 to 75,000 clones, approximately 92% seen once. The CDR3 runs 16 residues. J was trimmed by 4 bases and V by 0 bases; bases with no gene match: 5. Looked up from germline, CDR1 is LGHNA and CDR2 is YSLEER. The clonotype comes from a human donor in good health. Some clones in this sample may be carry-over from other donors' samples. The rearrangement joins TRBV4-3 to TRBJ2-3; 9 nucleotides agree with TRBD1. The sequencing sample was made of PBMCs. The DNA for the CDR3 is TGCGCCAGCAGCCAAGATGGGACAGGGTGGTCAGATACGCAGTATTTT. It encodes CASSQDGTGWSDTQYF.